The source of this T cell receptor (beta chain) is a study of blood T cell repertoires in COVID-19 (TCRdb year 2020). Regarding the complete study: The collaborator samples originated in the United States, Italy and Spain and spanned the acute and convalescent phases of COVID-19. The prospective study material was composed of cDNA or gDNA derived from T cells, B-cell-depleted T cells, or PBMCs. Subjects who had been exposed to COVID-19, were actively infected with it, or had recovered from it provided the deeply sampled blood TCRbeta repertoires that made up the dataset. A freely available public database, intended as a resource for researchers studying the immune response to SARS-CoV-2, is where the repertoires were released. The samples were drawn from the first 160 participants of the ongoing ImmuneRACE study and from 950 to 1,500 subjects provided by 6 global collaborators. A de-identified subject ID, COVID-19 status, age in years and sex were almost always included in the sample metadata. Where HLA class I and class II types were available, the types were taken from metadata supplied by the sample provider, not from assay-based typing.

The CDR3 runs 15 amino acids, cysteine and phenylalanine included. CDR3 DNA only is kept here, 45 bases in frame from base 1. Reading the germline V gene (reference sequence) gives CDR1 MNHEY and CDR2 SMNVEV. V is clipped by 4 bases and J by 1 base, and the sequence between their germline boundaries is 13 bases long. TCRbeta CDR3 regions were amplified from genomic DNA using the immunoSEQ Assay, a bias-controlled multiplex PCR. As for the original processing: Within the assay, amplification of reference gene primers was used to estimate how many nucleated cells each sample contained. To quantify the absolute abundance of each unique TCRbeta CDR3 rearrangement, sequence reads were collapsed and filtered. Productive Simpson clonality was computed per sample as the square root of Simpson's diversity index over productive rearrangements. TCRdb stores this immuneACCESS table with in-frame sequences only. Part of the clones is absent; in the studies checked, under half of the shortfall reflects unresolved V genes, and no reason is known for the rest. V and J calls and clone size follow that table, whereas D and trimming were derived from the DNA. The sample table shows roughly 100,000 clones, and roughly 82% are seen once. The leading ten clones occupy less than 5% of the sample.

Summary of the overall study and its limitations: The quantity of clinical and demographic metadata differed by source and by participant and was supplied without curation.

Worth noting for this clone: Its target antigen remains unknown. Base qualities are not at hand, and no much larger clone is one base apart.

Collaborating institutions collected whole blood in K2EDTA tubes following their own protocols. Collaborator samples were shipped for TCRbeta analysis as frozen whole blood, isolated PBMCs, or DNA extracted from either sample type. This chain joins TRBV27 to TRBJ1-2; a weak D assignment points to TRBD1 (5 bases agree). Source material: peripheral blood. This clonotype was sampled from a human donor in a cohort sampled during active COVID-19. The DNA sequence follows: TGTGCCAGCAGTTCCCATTCGACAGTTAACTATGGCTACACCTTC. This encodes CASSSHSTVNYGYTF.